These T cell receptor beta chains were read from a single sample in a study of cytomegalovirus exposure and HLA in healthy donors. Data came from immunoSEQ multiplex PCR; TCRdb stores just in-frame clones and leaves some out. The table lists more than 250,000 clones, about 90% of them singletons, with approximately 2.2% in the top ten. Sample: PBMCs. The source is a woman under 30 in good health and CMV-seronegative. Each CDR3 is given with its conserved first and last residue. D genes are given only for firm matches. Clone sizes are given selectively: once, few, many, or a class where the clone is expanded.

V gene	D gene	J gene	clone size	CDR3 protein	CDR3 DNA
TRBV29-1	NA	TRBJ2-1	NA	CSVESGVLYNEQFF	TGCAGCGTTGAATCAGGGGTCCTCTACAATGAGCAGTTCTTC
TRBV5-6	TRBD2	TRBJ2-1	NA	CASSTGGGLSQFF	TGTGCCAGCAGTACAGGCGGGGGGCTAAGTCAGTTCTTC
TRBV7-3	NA	TRBJ1-2	NA	CASPWGRGSYGYTF	TGTGCCAGCCCTTGGGGTAGGGGAAGCTATGGCTACACCTTC
TRBV5-1	NA	TRBJ2-7	NA	CASSLTPSGEQYF	TGCGCCAGCAGCCTGACCCCGAGCGGCGAGCAGTACTTC
TRBV13	NA	TRBJ2-5	NA	CASSPFFPDSEETQYF	TGTGCCAGCAGCCCCTTTTTCCCGGACAGCGAAGAGACCCAGTACTTC
TRBV7-2	TRBD2	TRBJ2-7	NA	CASSLGSGEIYEQYF	TGTGCCAGCAGCTTGGGTAGCGGGGAGATATACGAGCAGTACTTC
TRBV6-5	TRBD1	TRBJ1-6	NA	CASSYFGQGGSPLHF	TGTGCCAGCAGTTACTTCGGACAGGGTGGATCACCCCTCCACTTT
TRBV6-5	TRBD2	TRBJ2-1	NA	CASSFTSGGRDEQFF	TGTGCCAGCAGTTTCACTAGCGGGGGTCGCGATGAGCAGTTCTTC
TRBV30	NA	TRBJ1-2	few	CAWSGIQGGAYYGYTF	TGTGCCTGGAGTGGTATCCAGGGAGGAGCGTACTATGGCTACACCTTC
TRBV6-1	TRBD2	TRBJ2-5	NA	CASSEAILAGGRYQETQYF	TGTGCCAGCAGTGAAGCGATCCTAGCGGGGGGGCGATACCAAGAGACCCAGTACTTC
TRBV30	NA	TRBJ1-4	NA	CAWRAGYEKLFF	TGTGCCTGGCGTGCAGGGTATGAAAAACTGTTTTTT
TRBV5-1	NA	TRBJ2-3	NA	CASSLAGGPGSTDTQYF	TGCGCCAGCAGCTTGGCCGGGGGGCCTGGTAGCACAGATACGCAGTATTTT
TRBV7-9	NA	TRBJ1-1	once	CASSLAGLGTEAFF	TGTGCCAGCAGCTTAGCGGGGCTCGGAACTGAAGCTTTCTTT
TRBV19	NA	TRBJ1-1	NA	CASSGERGTEAFF	TGTGCCAGTAGTGGGGAGCGAGGGACTGAAGCTTTCTTT
TRBV9	NA	TRBJ2-3	NA	CASSEEDAADTQYF	TGTGCCAGCAGCGAAGAAGATGCTGCGGATACGCAGTATTTT
TRBV9	TRBD1	TRBJ1-1	NA	CASSPQQGISLLNTEAFF	TGTGCCAGCAGCCCTCAACAGGGGATCTCCCTTTTGAACACTGAAGCTTTCTTT
TRBV6-5	TRBD1	TRBJ1-1	once	CASSATGETEAFF	TGTGCCAGCAGTGCAACAGGGGAAACTGAAGCTTTCTTT
TRBV18	TRBD1	TRBJ1-4	NA	CASSPLTGAEEKLFF	TGTGCCAGCTCACCCTTGACAGGGGCGGAAGAAAAACTGTTTTTT
TRBV5-1	TRBD1	TRBJ1-1	NA	CASSQQPGQGNTEAFF	TGCGCCAGCAGCCAACAACCGGGACAGGGGAACACTGAAGCTTTCTTT
TRBV15	NA	TRBJ1-4	once	CATSPYSSATNEKLFF	TGTGCCACCAGCCCTTATTCCAGTGCAACTAATGAAAAACTGTTTTTT
TRBV23-1	TRBD1	TRBJ2-4	NA	CASSLSPGQGLWDIQYF	TGCGCCAGCAGTTTATCCCCGGGACAGGGGTTGTGGGACATTCAGTACTTC
TRBV6-5	TRBD1	TRBJ2-7	NA	CASSYLPTGGLNEQYF	TGTGCCAGCAGTTACCTCCCGACAGGGGGGTTGAACGAGCAGTACTTC
TRBV7-9	NA	TRBJ2-5	once	CASSLALRSGVIQYF	TGTGCCAGCAGCTTAGCGCTTAGGTCCGGGGTGATCCAGTACTTC
TRBV12-5	NA	TRBJ1-2	NA	CASGLVGEGVANYGYTF	TGTGCTAGTGGTTTGGTAGGAGAGGGTGTCGCTAACTATGGCTACACCTTC
TRBV5-4	NA	TRBJ2-1	NA	CASSLRQAYNEQFF	TGTGCCAGCAGCTTGCGTCAGGCCTACAATGAGCAGTTCTTC
TRBV5-4	TRBD2	TRBJ2-5	NA	CASSSGLAGGPLLETQYF	TGTGCCAGCAGCTCGGGACTAGCGGGGGGGCCGTTATTGGAGACCCAGTACTTC
TRBV9	NA	TRBJ2-1	NA	CASSVEEDNEQFF	TGTGCCAGCAGCGTAGAGGAGGACAATGAGCAGTTCTTC
TRBV6-4	NA	TRBJ2-3	NA	CASSVGQSLSTDTQYF	TGTGCCAGCAGTGTTGGCCAGTCTCTTAGCACAGATACGCAGTATTTT
TRBV11-2	NA	TRBJ1-5	NA	CASSLDLATNQPQHF	TGTGCCAGCAGCTTAGATTTAGCGACCAATCAGCCCCAGCATTTT
TRBV18	NA	TRBJ2-1	few	CASSPVSHNEQFF	TGTGCCAGCTCACCGGTCAGTCACAATGAGCAGTTCTTC
TRBV9	TRBD1	TRBJ1-1	NA	CASSDPGQGPWDTEAFF	TGTGCCAGCAGCGATCCGGGACAGGGGCCTTGGGACACTGAAGCTTTCTTT
TRBV2	TRBD1	TRBJ1-2	NA	CASSGTGNGYGYTF	TGTGCCAGCAGTGGGACAGGGAATGGCTATGGCTACACCTTC
TRBV5-1	NA	TRBJ2-1	NA	CASSLGLFSSYNEQFF	TGCGCCAGCAGCTTGGGACTTTTCAGCTCCTACAATGAGCAGTTCTTC
TRBV29-1	TRBD2	TRBJ2-5	NA	CSGLRGEETQYF	TGCAGCGGACTTCGGGGGGAAGAGACCCAGTACTTC
TRBV6-5	NA	TRBJ2-1	NA	CASSYLDTFNEQFF	TGTGCCAGCAGTTACCTGGACACTTTCAATGAGCAGTTCTTC